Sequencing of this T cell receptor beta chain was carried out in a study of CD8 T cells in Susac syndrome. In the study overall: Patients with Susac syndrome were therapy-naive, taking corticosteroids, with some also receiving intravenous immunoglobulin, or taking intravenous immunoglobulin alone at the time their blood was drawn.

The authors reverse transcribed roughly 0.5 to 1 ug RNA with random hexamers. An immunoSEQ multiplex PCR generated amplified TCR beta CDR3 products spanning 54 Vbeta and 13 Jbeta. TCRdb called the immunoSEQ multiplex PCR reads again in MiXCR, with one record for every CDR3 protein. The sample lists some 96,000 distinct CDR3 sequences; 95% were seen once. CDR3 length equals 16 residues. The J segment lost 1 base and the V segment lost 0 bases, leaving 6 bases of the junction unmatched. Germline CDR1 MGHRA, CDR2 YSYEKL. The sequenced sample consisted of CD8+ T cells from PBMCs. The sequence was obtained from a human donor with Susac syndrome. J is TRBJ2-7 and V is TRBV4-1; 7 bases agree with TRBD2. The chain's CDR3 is CASSQDPAGVSYEQYF. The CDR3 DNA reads TGCGCCAGCAGCCAAGATCCGGCGGGAGTATCCTACGAGCAGTACTTC.